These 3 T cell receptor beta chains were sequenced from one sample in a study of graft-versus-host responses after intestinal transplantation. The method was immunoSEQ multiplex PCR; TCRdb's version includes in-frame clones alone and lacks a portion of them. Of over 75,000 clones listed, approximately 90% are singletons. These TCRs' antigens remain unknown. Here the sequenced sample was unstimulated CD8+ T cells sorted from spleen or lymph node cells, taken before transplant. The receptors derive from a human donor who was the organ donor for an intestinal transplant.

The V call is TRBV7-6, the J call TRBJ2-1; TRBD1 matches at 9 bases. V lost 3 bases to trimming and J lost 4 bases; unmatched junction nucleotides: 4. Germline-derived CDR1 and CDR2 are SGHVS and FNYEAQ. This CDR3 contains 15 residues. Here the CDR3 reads CASSLTGTGYNEQFF. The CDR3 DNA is TGTGCCAGCAGCTTGACCGGGACAGGGTACAATGAGCAGTTCTTC.

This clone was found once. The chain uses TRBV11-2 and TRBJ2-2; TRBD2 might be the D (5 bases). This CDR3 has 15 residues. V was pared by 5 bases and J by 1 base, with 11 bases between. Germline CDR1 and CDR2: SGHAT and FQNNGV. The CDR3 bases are TGTGCCAGCAGCAAATTGAGCGGGAACACCGGGGAGCTGTTTTTT. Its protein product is CASSKLSGNTGELFF. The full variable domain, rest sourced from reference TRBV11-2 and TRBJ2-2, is EAGVAQSPRYKIIEKRQSVAFWCNPISGHATLYWYQQILGQGPKLLIQFQNNGVVDDSQLPKDRFSAERLKGVDSTLKIQPAKLEDSAVYLCASSKLSGNTGELFFGEGSRLTVL.

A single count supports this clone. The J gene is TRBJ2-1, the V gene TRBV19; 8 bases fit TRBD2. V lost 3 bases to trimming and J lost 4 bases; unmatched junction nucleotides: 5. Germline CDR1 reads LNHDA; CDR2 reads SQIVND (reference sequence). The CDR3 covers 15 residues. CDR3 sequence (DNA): TGTGCCAGTAGTATCCAACTAGCGGCATACAATGAGCAGTTCTTC. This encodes CASSIQLAAYNEQFF. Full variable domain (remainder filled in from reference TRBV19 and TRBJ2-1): DGGITQSPKYLFRKEGQNVTLSCEQNLNHDAMYWYRQDPGQGLRLIYYSQIVNDFQKGDIAEGYSVSREKKESFPLTVTSAQKNPTAFYLCASSIQLAAYNEQFFGPGTRLTVL.